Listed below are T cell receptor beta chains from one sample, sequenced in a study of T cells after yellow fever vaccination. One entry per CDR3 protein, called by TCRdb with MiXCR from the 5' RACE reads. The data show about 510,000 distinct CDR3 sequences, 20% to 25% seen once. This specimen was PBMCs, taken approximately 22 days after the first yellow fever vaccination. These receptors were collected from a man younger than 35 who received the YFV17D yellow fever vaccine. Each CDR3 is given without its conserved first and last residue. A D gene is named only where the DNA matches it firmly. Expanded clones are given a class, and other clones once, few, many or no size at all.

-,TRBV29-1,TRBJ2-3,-,SVAQDTQY
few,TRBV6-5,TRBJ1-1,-,ASSYRGGGGTEAF
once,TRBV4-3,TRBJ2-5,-,ASSQEFRRQETQY
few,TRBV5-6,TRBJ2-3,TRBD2,ASSLRTSGLTDTQY
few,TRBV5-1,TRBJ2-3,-,ASNPGASTDTQY
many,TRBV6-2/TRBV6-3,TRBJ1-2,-,ASSATVNYGYT
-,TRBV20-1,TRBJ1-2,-,SARDPNGLYGYT
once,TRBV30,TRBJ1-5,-,AWSTLGQPQH
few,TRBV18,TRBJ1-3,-,ASSPQGNTGNTIY
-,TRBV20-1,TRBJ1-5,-,SASALNSNQPQH
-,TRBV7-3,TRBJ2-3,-,ASSYGGNTDTQY
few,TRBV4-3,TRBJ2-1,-,ASSQEGRGWF
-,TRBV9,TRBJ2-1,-,ASSVDSRPSAGEQF
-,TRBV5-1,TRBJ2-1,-,ASSLEGPLFNEQF
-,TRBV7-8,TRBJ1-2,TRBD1,ASSNQGATYGYT
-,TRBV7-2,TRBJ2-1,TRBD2,ASSARAGGLANEQF
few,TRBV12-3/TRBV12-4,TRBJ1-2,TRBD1,ASSLAGTGERLASYT
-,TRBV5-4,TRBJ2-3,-,ASSLAFVGREGDTQY
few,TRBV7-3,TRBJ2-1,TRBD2,ASSQGLVGNEQF
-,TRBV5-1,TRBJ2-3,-,ASSLEERSTDTQY
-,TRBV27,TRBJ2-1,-,ASRPRGLTVYNEQF
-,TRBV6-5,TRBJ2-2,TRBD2,ASSYSLAGITGELF
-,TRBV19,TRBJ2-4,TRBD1,ASSITGGENIQY
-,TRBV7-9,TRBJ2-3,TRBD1,ASSLIGQGAADTQY
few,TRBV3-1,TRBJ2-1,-,ASRYAGASYNEQF
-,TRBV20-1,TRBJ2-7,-,SVGGDSAFGEQY
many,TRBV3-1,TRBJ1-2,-,ASSQEDSYYGYT